The entry below describes one T cell receptor (beta chain). What this receptor recognizes is not known. The junction departs from germline at one end; a sequencing error may be responsible. This sample stems from a study of identical twins (dated by TCRdb to the mid-2010s). The study in broad terms: The study deep-sequenced TCR alpha and beta repertoires from monozygotic twins, unrelated adults of various ages and cord blood to test whether fetal clonotypes persist. Replicate twin experiments were performed at different times using different library preparation protocols to rule out contamination. Study-wide findings and limitations: Invariant T cells such as MAIT and iNKT could partly confound zero-insertion analyses, though diverse VJ usage argued against this for most clonotypes. Excess twin sharing in beta out-of-frame sequences was weaker because fewer shared sequences lowered the signal-to-noise ratio. Out-of-frame TCR alpha sharing in monozygotic twins was systematically underestimated by recombination models, whereas sharing between unrelated individuals was in agreement with the recombination models. Abundant cord blood beta clonotypes had fewer insertions, young adult naive repertoires showed a similar but weaker trend, and memory repertoires showed no such trend. Out-of-frame TCR alpha sequences shared between twins showed an excess of low generation-probability sequences compared with coincidental sharing between unrelated individuals. Because the same donors could not be followed over many years, the conclusions depended on cross-sectional statistical analysis.

Only healthy Caucasian donors were included. There are 14 amino acids in the CDR3, from cysteine to phenylalanine inclusive. Only the CDR3 DNA is retained, 42 bases long and in frame from the first base. CDR1 MNHEY and CDR2 SMNVEV are derived from the germline V gene (reference sequence). Library creation used 5' RACE. Sequencing took place on an Illumina HiSeq 2000. A universal primer binding site was introduced by template switching, and a unique molecular identifier was present in the final cDNA, enabling accurate counting of TCR cDNA molecules. Specific primers in the conserved constant-segment region were used to synthesize first-strand cDNA for the TCR alpha and beta chains. To control for contamination, every cDNA library carried two barcodes: a SMART-Mk sample barcode plus Illumina barcodes. TruSeq adapter sequences, together with Illumina sample barcodes, were added in two successive PCR steps. The TCR alpha and beta cDNA libraries were sequenced on the Illumina HiSeq platform using custom primers. The authors' analysis ran thus. Unique molecular identifiers were extracted from raw reads with MiGEC, and CDR3 positions were determined with MiXCR. For each individual, recombination models were inferred using an EM algorithm with the repgenHMM and IGoR tools. Shared clonotype analysis was performed with the tcR package in R, normalizing sharing by the product of cloneset sizes. To study raw recombination free of thymic and clonal selection effects, out-of-frame nonproductive sequences were analyzed. TCRdb redid the processing of the public reads, applying fastp at Q25 and MiXCR, and retained in-frame beta chains. All rows with the same CDR3 protein become a single entry with the most common DNA and genes. The V and J calls were determined by TCRdb, not by the authors. The sample table contains 1.5 million or so distinct CDR3 sequences; only one count was recorded for roughly 35% of them. The top ten clonotypes cover about 0.3% of the sample.

The sequence came from a newborn girl in good health. The chain links TRBV27 with TRBJ1-5; a tentative D match to TRBD1 spans 6 bases. The material sequenced was cord blood. The CDR3 amino acid sequence is: CASSLTGLGGPPHF. The nucleotide sequence is TGTGCCAGCAGTTTGACAGGCCTCGGGGGACCCCCGCATTTT.